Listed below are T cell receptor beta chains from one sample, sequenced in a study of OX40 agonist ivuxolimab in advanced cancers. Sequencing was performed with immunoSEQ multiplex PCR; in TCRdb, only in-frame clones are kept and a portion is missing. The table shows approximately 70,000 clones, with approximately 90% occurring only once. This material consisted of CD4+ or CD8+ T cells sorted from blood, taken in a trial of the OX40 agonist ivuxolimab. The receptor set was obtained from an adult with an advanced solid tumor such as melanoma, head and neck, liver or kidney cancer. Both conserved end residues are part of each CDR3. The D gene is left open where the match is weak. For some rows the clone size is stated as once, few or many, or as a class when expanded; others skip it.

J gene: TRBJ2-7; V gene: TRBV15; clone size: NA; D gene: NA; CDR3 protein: CATSSDNPAREQYF; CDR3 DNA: TGTGCCACCAGCAGTGATAATCCGGCGCGGGAGCAGTACTTC
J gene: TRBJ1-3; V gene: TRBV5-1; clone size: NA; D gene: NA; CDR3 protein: CASSLYGIDSGNTIYF; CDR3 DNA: TGCGCCAGCAGCTTGTACGGCATCGACTCTGGAAACACCATATATTTT
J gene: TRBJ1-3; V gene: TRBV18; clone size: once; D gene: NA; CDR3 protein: CASSLQVSGNTIYF; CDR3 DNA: TGTGCCAGCTCACTGCAAGTCTCTGGAAACACCATATATTTT
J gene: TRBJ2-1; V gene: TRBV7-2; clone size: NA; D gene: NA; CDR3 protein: CASSWAGSSYNEQFF; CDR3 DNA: TGTGCCAGCAGCTGGGCAGGGAGTTCCTACAATGAGCAGTTCTTC
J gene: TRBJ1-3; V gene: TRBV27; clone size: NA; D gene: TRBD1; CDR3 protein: CASRGQNSGNTIYF; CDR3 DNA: TGTGCCAGCAGGGGACAGAACTCTGGAAACACCATATATTTT
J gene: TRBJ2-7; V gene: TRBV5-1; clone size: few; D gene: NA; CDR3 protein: CASSLAPELSYEQYF; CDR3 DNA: TGCGCCAGCAGCTTGGCCCCGGAGCTCTCCTACGAGCAGTACTTC
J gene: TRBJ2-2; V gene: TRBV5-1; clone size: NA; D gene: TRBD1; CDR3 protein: CASSSLVRDRNTGELFF; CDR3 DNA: TGCGCCAGCAGCTCTCTCGTAAGGGACAGGAACACCGGGGAGCTGTTTTTT
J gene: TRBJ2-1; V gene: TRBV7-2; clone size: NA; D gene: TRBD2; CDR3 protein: CASSLDLSGGYNEQFF; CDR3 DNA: TGTGCCAGCAGCTTAGATCTTAGCGGGGGGTACAATGAGCAGTTCTTC
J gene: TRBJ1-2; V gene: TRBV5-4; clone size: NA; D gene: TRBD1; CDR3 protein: CASSFLQGVGNGYTF; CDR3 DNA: TGTGCCAGCAGTTTCCTACAGGGGGTTGGGAATGGCTACACCTTC
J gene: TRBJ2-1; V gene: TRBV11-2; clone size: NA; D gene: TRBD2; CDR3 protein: CASSSGAGVSYNEQFF; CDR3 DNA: TGTGCCAGCAGCTCAGGCGCGGGGGTCTCCTACAATGAGCAGTTCTTC
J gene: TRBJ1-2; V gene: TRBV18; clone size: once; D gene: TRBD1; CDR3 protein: CASSPQGAQDGYTF; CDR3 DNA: TGTGCCAGCTCACCACAGGGGGCGCAAGATGGCTACACCTTC
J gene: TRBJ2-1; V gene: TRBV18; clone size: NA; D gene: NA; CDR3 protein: CASSPLASYNEQFF; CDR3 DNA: TGTGCCAGCTCACCCCTCGCATCATACAATGAGCAGTTCTTC
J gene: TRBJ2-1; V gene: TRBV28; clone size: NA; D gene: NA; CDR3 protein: CASSLSHRAYNEQFF; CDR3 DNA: TGTGCCAGCAGTTTATCCCACAGGGCTTACAATGAGCAGTTCTTC
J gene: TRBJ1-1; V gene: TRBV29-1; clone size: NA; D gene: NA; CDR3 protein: CSHSGTTNTEAFF; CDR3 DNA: TGCAGCCACTCCGGGACAACGAACACTGAAGCTTTCTTT
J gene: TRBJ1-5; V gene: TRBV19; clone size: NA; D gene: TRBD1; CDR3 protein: CASSLLLDRGRNQPQHF; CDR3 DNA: TGTGCCAGTAGTCTTCTCCTGGACAGGGGACGGAATCAGCCCCAGCATTTT
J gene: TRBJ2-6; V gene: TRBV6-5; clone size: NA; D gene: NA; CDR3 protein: CASSRPPEANVLTF; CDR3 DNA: TGTGCCAGCAGTAGGCCCCCGGAGGCCAACGTCCTGACTTTC
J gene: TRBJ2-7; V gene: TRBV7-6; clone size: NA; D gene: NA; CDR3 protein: CASSLGNTRSYEQYF; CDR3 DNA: TGTGCCAGCAGCTTGGGCAACACCAGATCCTACGAGCAGTACTTC